These 12 T cell receptor beta chains share one sample of origin, sequenced in a study of shared clonotypes between healthy human individuals. The assay was immunoSEQ multiplex PCR, and TCRdb's table has in-frame clones only and misses some. The table shows approximately 2.1 million clones, with 80% to 95% occurring only once. The sequenced sample consisted of naive CD4+ T cells from PBMCs. Sample subset: CD45RA+ positively selected. Receptor source: a man younger than 35 in good health. Some clones in this sample may be carry-over from other donors' samples.

The rearrangement links TRBV5-1 to TRBJ2-5; D not certain. CDR3 length: 15 amino acids. V was cut by 0 bases and J by 7 bases, with 16 bases left in between. The germline gives CDR1 SGHRS, CDR2 YFSETQ. CDR3 residues: CASSLVTSGSATQYF. In DNA form, the CDR3 reads TGCGCCAGCAGCTTGGTTACTTCGGGTTCGGCGACCCAGTACTTC.

Turning to this clone: Other nucleotide sequences in the sample specify the same CDR3. CDR3 DNA sequence: TGTGCCAGCAGGTTGTCTGGGGCCAACGTCCTGACTTTC. Residues: CASRLSGANVLTF. V usage is TRBV28 and J usage is TRBJ2-6; no clear D. Deletions cut 6 bases from V and 1 base from J, with 4 bases between. Per the germline V gene, CDR1 is MDHEN and CDR2 is SYDVKM. CDR3 length equals 13 residues. Based on the CDR3 plus reference TRBV28 and TRBJ2-6, the full variable domain is DVKVTQSSRYLVKRTGEKVFLECVQDMDHENMFWYRQDPGLGLRLIYFSYDVKMKEKGDIPEGYSVSREKKERFSLILESASTNQTSMYLCASRLSGANVLTFGAGSRLTVL.

The chain uses TRBV5-4 and TRBJ2-3; TRBD2 aligns across 7 bases. The CDR3 spans 14 residues. Losses at the gene ends were 4 bases for V and 4 bases for J; bases not matched to a gene: 6. The V gene's germline CDR1 is SGHNT and CDR2 YYREEE (reference sequence). The CDR3 reads CASSRSSGADTQYF. CDR3 nucleotide sequence: TGTGCCAGCAGCCGATCTAGCGGAGCAGATACGCAGTATTTT.

The rearrangement uses TRBV18 and TRBJ1-1; D gene ambiguous. The CDR3 is made up of 15 amino acids. Germline CDR1 is KGHSH and CDR2 is LQKENI. The V end was cut by 2 bases, the J end by 1 base, with 11 bases between. The CDR3 region is CASSPGVRENTEAFF. The CDR3 coding sequence is TGTGCCAGCTCACCAGGGGTCCGGGAGAACACTGAAGCTTTCTTT. Combining the CDR3 with reference TRBV18 and TRBJ1-1 gives the whole variable domain NAGVMQNPRHLVRRRGQEARLRCSPMKGHSHVYWYRQLPEEGLKFMVYLQKENIIDESGMPKERFSAEFPKEGPSILRIQQVVRGDSAAYFCASSPGVRENTEAFFGQGTRLTVV.

The rearrangement links TRBV7-9 to TRBJ1-1; D gene ambiguous. The CDR3 is 13 amino acids. Germline assignment: CDR1 SEHNR and CDR2 FQNEAQ (reference sequence). Trimming cost V 9 bases and J 5 bases, with 16 bases left between them. Written as DNA, the CDR3 is TGTGCCAGTTCGACGGCTCAAAGTACTGAAGCTTTCTTT. This encodes CASSTAQSTEAFF.

V is TRBV5-6 and J is TRBJ1-1, with D possibly being TRBD1 (5 bases). The V end was cut by 1 base, the J end by 0 bases, with 10 bases between. The CDR3 loop spans 15 amino acids. Germline values: CDR1 SGHDT, CDR2 YYEEEE. The CDR3 is CASSLRGRVNTEAFF. In DNA form, the CDR3 reads TGTGCCAGCAGCTTGCGGGGCAGGGTGAACACTGAAGCTTTCTTT.

The rearrangement uses TRBV6-6 and TRBJ1-5; D remains ambiguous. The CDR3 contains 13 residues. CDR1 and CDR2 from the germline V gene are MNHNY and SVGAGI (reference sequence). Trimming removed 6 bases at V and 0 bases at J, with 6 bases between. CDR3 in amino acids: CASRPSSNQPQHF. The CDR3 coding sequence is TGTGCCAGCAGGCCATCTAGCAATCAGCCCCAGCATTTT.

The rearrangement links TRBV5-1 to TRBJ1-4; TRBD1 matches 7 bases. J lost 0 bases, V lost 3 bases, and 5 bases had no gene match. CDR3 length equals 16 residues. Germline lookup yields CDR1 SGHRS and CDR2 YFSETQ. CDR3 sequence (DNA): TGCGCCAGCAGCTCGACAGGGCTTGCAACTAATGAAAAACTGTTTTTT. This codes for CASSSTGLATNEKLFF.

In this sample, this clone turned up once. The V call is TRBV4-1, the J call TRBJ2-5; D may be TRBD1 (6 bases). Germline-derived CDR1 and CDR2 are MGHRA and YSYEKL. The CDR3 is 16 amino acids. V lost 0 bases and J 5 bases, leaving 16 bases between the germline ends. CDR3 loop: CASSQEPRGGKETQYF. The CDR3 DNA reads as TGCGCCAGCAGCCAAGAACCGAGAGGGGGTAAGGAGACCCAGTACTTC.

This rearrangement joins TRBV28 to TRBJ2-3; 7 positions agree with TRBD2. Germline-derived CDR1 and CDR2 are MDHEN and SYDVKM. V lost 7 bases and J lost 2; bases outside the gene matches: 9. The CDR3 sequence is 15 residues long. CDR3 residues: CASTQREVYTDTQYF. CDR3 DNA sequence: TGTGCCAGCACCCAACGGGAGGTATACACAGATACGCAGTATTTT.

This clone was seen once. Mismatch with germline at one junction end may stem from a read error. The rearrangement uses TRBV28 and TRBJ1-2; weak D call: TRBD1 (5 bases). The germline CDR1 and CDR2 sequences are MDHEN and SYDVKM. The CDR3 is made up of 16 amino acids. Here the CDR3 DNA reads TGTGTCAGCAGTACCGCCGGGACGGCGCCGGGGGAGGGCTACACCTTC. Its protein is CVSSTAGTAPGEGYTF.

The table lists this clone with a few counts. This sequence joins TRBV2 and TRBJ2-5; D possibly matches TRBD1 or TRBD2 (5 bases each). This CDR3 comprises 16 residues. V gave up 7 bases and J gave up 5 bases, with 23 bases separating them. In germline, CDR1 is SNHLY, CDR2 FYNNEI. The CDR3 coding sequence is TGTGCCAGCACGACCCCAGGGAGCGGTGTGCAGGAGACCCAGTACTTC. It yields the protein CASTTPGSGVQETQYF.